This passage covers 27 T cell receptor beta chains from one sample sequenced in a study of OX40 agonist ivuxolimab in advanced cancers. Profiled with immunoSEQ multiplex PCR; TCRdb holds only in-frame clones, not every one. The sample has about 48,000 clones, about 90% seen once. The sequences come from CD4+ or CD8+ T cells sorted from blood, collected in a trial of the OX40 agonist ivuxolimab. These receptors were taken from an adult with an advanced solid tumor such as melanoma, head and neck, liver or kidney cancer.

The chain employs TRBV4-1 and TRBJ2-7, with TRBD1 identical over 7 bases. V shed 0 bases and J 5 bases; nucleotides not matched to a gene: 4. CDR1 is MGHRA, CDR2 YSYEKL, per germline. The CDR3 consists of 14 residues. The CDR3 sequence is CASSQEDRAHEQYF. The CDR3 DNA reads as TGCGCCAGCAGCCAAGAAGACAGGGCCCACGAGCAGTACTTC.

The chain has TRBV4-1 and TRBJ2-1, with TRBD1 as a possible D gene (6 bases). The length of the CDR3 is 18 residues. Germline CDR1 reads MGHRA; CDR2 reads YSYEKL. V was cut by 0 bases and J by 0 bases, with 15 bases left in between. In nucleotides, the CDR3 is TGCGCCAGCAGCCAAGATAATCTAGCAGGGGCCTCCTACAATGAGCAGTTCTTC. It codes for CASSQDNLAGASYNEQFF.

This clone has just a few counts. The same CDR3 arises from other DNA sequences in this sample as well. This chain links TRBV27 with TRBJ2-2; tentative D call: TRBD1 (5 bases). Trimming shortened V by 0 bases and J by 8 bases, and 10 bases separated the two germline ends. The germline V gene encodes CDR1 MNHEY and CDR2 SMNVEV (reference sequence). The CDR3 totals 14 residues. CDR3 bases: TGTGCCAGCAGTTTATCAGGGGTCCCAGGGGAGCTGTTTTTT. This gives the protein CASSLSGVPGELFF.

The chain couples TRBV5-4 to TRBJ2-1; D remains unclear. Trimming removed 2 bases at V and 5 bases at J, with 20 bases between. There are 17 residues in the CDR3. CDR1 and CDR2 (germline): SGHNT, YYREEE (reference sequence). CDR3 sequence: CASSFKTDLLLNNEQFF. The CDR3 DNA reads TGTGCCAGCAGCTTTAAAACGGACCTACTACTTAACAATGAGCAGTTCTTC.

This rearrangement joins TRBV28 to TRBJ1-6; TRBD1 matches 8 bases. This CDR3 contains 17 residues. J lost 5 bases, V lost 8 bases, and 14 bases had no gene match. Germline CDR1 is MDHEN and CDR2 is SYDVKM. CDR3 in DNA: TGTGCCAGCGGCCCCAGGGCAGGGGGCGCGAATAATTCACCCCTCCACTTT. Protein sequence: CASGPRAGGANNSPLHF.

This chain connects TRBV2 to TRBJ2-7; 12 positions agree with TRBD2. Germline V gene lookup returns CDR1 SNHLY and CDR2 FYNNEI. Trimming cost V 4 bases and J 0 bases; bases outside gene matches: 4. The CDR3 has 16 residues. DNA of the CDR3: TGTGCCAGCAGTGTGACTAGCGGGGGTAGCTCCTACGAGCAGTACTTC. It is translated as CASSVTSGGSSYEQYF.

The chain recombines TRBV9 with TRBJ2-2; 9 positions agree with TRBD1. The V gene end was trimmed by 4 bases and the J gene end by 5 bases; junction bases not matched to a gene: 12. The germline gives CDR1 SGDLS, CDR2 YYNGEE. This CDR3 region has 17 residues. CDR3: CASSYPSGQGWTGELFF. The CDR3 coding sequence is TGTGCCAGCAGCTACCCATCGGGACAGGGTTGGACCGGGGAGCTGTTTTTT.

The CDR3 loop is CASSLGLGGTRPTGELFF. For the CDR3, the DNA is TGTGCCAGCAGCTTAGGGTTAGGAGGGACTAGACCCACCGGGGAGCTGTTTTTT. The chain links TRBV7-7 to TRBJ2-2; 8 nucleotides match TRBD2. The ends lost 1 base at V and 4 bases at J; junction bases unmatched: 11. The germline V gene encodes CDR1 SSHAT and CDR2 FNYEAQ (reference sequence). The CDR3 is 18 amino acids.

The chain carries TRBV14 and TRBJ1-1; D unresolved. Trimming stripped 0 bases from V and 6 bases from J, with 11 bases between. The CDR3 consists of 14 residues. The V gene's germline CDR1 is SGHDN and CDR2 FVKESK. The chain's CDR3 is CASSQDWSGAEAFF. CDR3 bases: TGTGCCAGCAGCCAAGATTGGTCAGGCGCTGAAGCTTTCTTT.

The chain couples TRBV29-1 to TRBJ1-1; tentatively, D is TRBD1 (5 bases). The V end lost 6 bases, the J end lost 6 bases, and 14 bases lay between the germline ends. Per germline, CDR1 SQVTM and CDR2 ANQGSEA. The CDR3 extends over 12 amino acids. This CDR3 is CSVPGGTAEAFF. In nucleotides, the CDR3 is TGCAGCGTCCCGGGCGGGACCGCTGAAGCTTTCTTT. The full variable domain, rest sourced from reference TRBV29-1 and TRBJ1-1, is SAVISQKPSRDICQRGTSLTIQCQVDSQVTMMFWYRQQPGQSLTLIATANQGSEATYESGFVIDKFPISRPNLTFSTLTVSNMSPEDSSIYLCSVPGGTAEAFFGQGTRLTVV.

J is TRBJ1-2 and V is TRBV27, with 10 nucleotides matching TRBD1. J lost 7 bases, V lost 5 bases, and 7 bases had no gene match. Germline CDR1 and CDR2: MNHEY and SMNVEV (reference sequence). The CDR3 is 14 residues long. The CDR3 DNA reads TGTGCCAGCAGTCCCCAGACAGGGGGCGGTGGCTACACCTTC. This gives the protein CASSPQTGGGGYTF.

CDR3 bases: TGTGCCAGCAGTTTTGCGGGACAAACAAACGAGCAGTACTTC. This codes for CASSFAGQTNEQYF. The gene calls are TRBV28 and TRBJ2-7; D possibly matches TRBD1 or TRBD2 (6 bases each). The V end lost 3 bases, the J end lost 5 bases, and 14 bases lay between the germline ends. CDR1 is MDHEN, CDR2 SYDVKM, per germline. This CDR3 region has 14 residues.

The genes are TRBV4-1 and TRBJ2-1; 9 bases agree with TRBD2. V trimming: 4 bases; J trimming: 0 bases; junction bases outside the gene matches: 13. Germline values: CDR1 MGHRA, CDR2 YSYEKL. CDR3 size: 19 residues. CDR3 bases: TGCGCCAGCAGCCGGACTGGCGGGGGGGGAGGAGGCTCCTACAATGAGCAGTTCTTC. Translated: CASSRTGGGGGGSYNEQFF.

The chain is built from TRBV7-2 and TRBJ2-6, with D uncertain. Trimming left V 1 base short and J 0 bases short, with 4 bases between. Germline lookup yields CDR1 SGHTA and CDR2 FQGNSA. CDR3 length equals 15 residues. The CDR3 nucleotides read TGTGCCAGCAGCTTAGAGGCCTCTGGGGCCAACGTCCTGACTTTC. Protein product: CASSLEASGANVLTF.

V usage is TRBV27 and J usage is TRBJ1-5; the D gene is possibly TRBD1 (6 bases). This CDR3 has 15 amino acids. Germline assignment: CDR1 MNHEY and CDR2 SMNVEV (reference sequence). V lost 3 bases and J 2 bases, leaving 11 bases between the germline ends. The CDR3 DNA reads TGTGCCAGCAGTTTGGTGGCAGGGGGCAATCAGCCCCAGCATTTT. It codes for CASSLVAGGNQPQHF.

V gene TRBV6-5 combines with J gene TRBJ2-2; D call uncertain. Trimming cost V 4 bases and J 1 base, with 10 bases left between them. The CDR3 is 15 residues long. Germline V gene sequence: CDR1 MNHEY, CDR2 SVGAGI. CDR3 sequence (DNA): TGTGCCAGCAGTTTTTCTCCAGGGAACACCGGGGAGCTGTTTTTT. This encodes CASSFSPGNTGELFF.

CDR3 sequence reads: CASSQTGVQVEQYF. The DNA of the CDR3 is TGTGCCAGCAGTCAGACAGGGGTCCAAGTCGAGCAGTACTTC. The chain couples TRBV27 to TRBJ2-7; 8 nucleotides match TRBD1. The CDR3 is made up of 14 amino acids. V lost 5 bases to trimming and J lost 6 bases; unmatched junction nucleotides: 9. Germline V gene data show CDR1 as MNHEY and CDR2 as SMNVEV (reference sequence).

The table lists this clone with a count of one. V gene TRBV4-3 combines with J gene TRBJ2-5, with D perhaps matching TRBD1 or TRBD2 (5 bases each). CDR3 length: 15 amino acids. The V gene lost 1 base and the J gene lost 4 bases, with 13 bases spanning the gap. CDR1 and CDR2 from the germline V gene are LGHNA and YSLEER. In DNA form, the CDR3 reads TGCGCCAGCAGCCAAGCGGGGCTTTGGGGAGAGACCCAGTACTTC. Its protein product is CASSQAGLWGETQYF.

The chain is built from TRBV7-9 and TRBJ1-4, with D possibly being TRBD1 (6 bases). The CDR3 length is 15 residues. Germline values: CDR1 SEHNR, CDR2 FQNEAQ (reference sequence). V lost 7 bases, J lost 8 bases, and 20 bases lay in between. In DNA, the CDR3 is TGTGCCAGCATCATCCTAACAGGGTTGGGGGAAAAACTGTTTTTT. Amino acids: CASIILTGLGEKLFF.

The genes are TRBV14 and TRBJ2-3; unclear D gene. This CDR3 is 13 amino acids long. Deletions cut 2 bases from V and 9 bases from J, with 12 bases between. Germline CDR1 reads SGHDN; CDR2 reads FVKESK. In DNA form, the CDR3 reads TGTGCCAGCAGCCAACAAGCCCCCAGGACGCAGTATTTT. The encoded protein is CASSQQAPRTQYF.

The J gene is TRBJ2-3, the V gene TRBV7-3; 12 bases are shared with TRBD2. CDR1 and CDR2 from the germline V gene are SGHTA and FQGTGA. The CDR3 is 17 amino acids. J was trimmed by 1 base and V by 5 bases; bases with no gene match: 7. The CDR3 nucleotides read TGTGCCAGCAGCCGTCTAGCGGGGGGGCACGGCACAGATACGCAGTATTTT. Protein sequence: CASSRLAGGHGTDTQYF.

The chain joins TRBV7-9 to TRBJ2-7, with D tentatively TRBD1 or TRBD2 (5 bases each). In germline, CDR1 is SEHNR, CDR2 FQNEAQ (reference sequence). The CDR3 loop spans 14 amino acids. Trimming cost V 4 bases and J 5 bases, with 15 bases left between them. CDR3 in DNA: TGTGCCAGCAGCTCCTCTGGGGGAGCAGACGAGCAGTACTTC. It codes for CASSSSGGADEQYF.

This sequence joins TRBV7-3 and TRBJ1-2; the D gene is possibly TRBD1 (5 bases). The CDR3 totals 13 residues. Trimming removed 2 bases at V and 7 bases at J, with 11 bases between. CDR1 and CDR2 from the germline V gene are SGHTA and FQGTGA. The CDR3 nucleotides are TGTGCCAGCAGCTTAGATCCAGGGTTTGGCTACACCTTC. As protein: CASSLDPGFGYTF.

The gene calls are TRBV27 and TRBJ1-1, with D tentatively TRBD1 (5 bases). The germline CDR1 and CDR2 sequences are MNHEY and SMNVEV (reference sequence). V lost 3 bases, J lost 7 bases, and 9 bases lay in between. The CDR3 sequence is 12 residues long. This chain's CDR3 is CASSFSGYEAFF. CDR3 DNA sequence: TGTGCCAGCAGTTTTTCAGGGTATGAAGCTTTCTTT.

This clone occurred once. The chain employs TRBV14 and TRBJ2-7; 7 bases are shared with TRBD1. Germline-derived CDR1 and CDR2 are SGHDN and FVKESK. The length of the CDR3 is 14 residues. V shed 2 bases and J 4 bases; nucleotides not matched to a gene: 5. CDR3 residues: CASSQMGQLYEQYF. The CDR3 DNA sequence: TGTGCCAGCAGCCAAATGGGACAGCTATACGAGCAGTACTTC.

This clone came up once. This chain uses TRBV7-9 with TRBJ1-3, with 9 positions matching TRBD1. CDR3 length equals 16 residues. CDR1 is SEHNR and CDR2 is FQNEAQ in the germline V gene (reference sequence). V shed 5 bases, J shed 1 base, and the junction held 6 bases outside the gene matches. The CDR3 loop is CASSDTGGASGNTIYF. In DNA, the CDR3 is TGTGCCAGCAGCGATACAGGGGGCGCGTCTGGAAACACCATATATTTT.

The chain couples TRBV7-9 to TRBJ1-4; D is unclear. Germline CDR1 reads SEHNR; CDR2 reads FQNEAQ (reference sequence). V gave up 5 bases and J gave up 8 bases, with 24 bases separating them. This CDR3 is built from 17 residues. Here the CDR3 reads CASSAGPWGQSGEKLFF. The DNA of the CDR3 is TGTGCCAGCAGCGCGGGCCCTTGGGGTCAAAGCGGAGAAAAACTGTTTTTT.